The rows below give T cell receptor beta chains drawn from one sample of a study of cytomegalovirus exposure and HLA in healthy donors. Libraries were prepared by immunoSEQ multiplex PCR; TCRdb keeps only in-frame clonotypes and omits some of them. Among a few hundred thousand clones listed, 80% to 95% were seen once. Sequenced material: PBMCs. All receptors derive from a girl aged 2 to 10 in good health and CMV-seronegative. The CDR3 runs from the conserved cysteine through the conserved F or W. A D gene is named only where the DNA matches it firmly. The listing skips clone size in some rows; elsewhere it reads once, few, many or a size class.

14 | TRBJ2-3 | TRBD1 | TRBV2 | NA | CASSDHRGTDTQYF | TGTGCCAGCAGCGATCACAGGGGGACAGATACGCAGTATTTT
15 | TRBJ2-1 | TRBD2 | TRBV11-2 | once | CASSLEGGGDNEQFF | TGTGCCAGCAGCTTAGAGGGCGGGGGGGACAATGAGCAGTTCTTC
14 | TRBJ2-3 | TRBD1 | TRBV5-1 | NA | CASSSTGGTDTQYF | TGCGCCAGCAGCTCAACAGGGGGCACAGATACGCAGTATTTT
14 | TRBJ1-1 | NA | TRBV5-6 | few | CASSLAFSQGEAFF | TGTGCCAGCAGCCTGGCCTTCAGTCAGGGTGAAGCTTTCTTT
14 | TRBJ2-3 | TRBD2 | TRBV10-3 | once | CAISESAGGDTQYF | TGTGCCATCAGTGAGTCTGCGGGAGGAGATACGCAGTATTTT
16 | TRBJ2-1 | TRBD2 | TRBV5-6 | NA | CASSLDRGGAYNEQFF | TGTGCCAGCAGCTTGGATCGCGGGGGGGCCTACAATGAGCAGTTCTTC
14 | TRBJ2-1 | TRBD2 | TRBV5-5 | NA | CASSLAGTSGTQFF | TGTGCCAGCAGCTTGGCCGGGACTAGCGGGACGCAGTTCTTC
13 | TRBJ2-5 | NA | TRBV5-1 | once | CASFDGVGETQYF | TGCGCCAGCTTTGACGGGGTAGGGGAGACCCAGTACTTC
14 | TRBJ2-1 | NA | TRBV7-9 | NA | CASSFLWADNEQFF | TGTGCCAGCAGCTTTTTGTGGGCCGACAATGAGCAGTTCTTC
15 | TRBJ1-5 | NA | TRBV19 | NA | CASSNVDRLNQPQHF | TGTGCCAGTAGTAACGTCGACAGATTAAATCAGCCCCAGCATTTT
12 | TRBJ2-7 | TRBD1 | TRBV10-3 | NA | CATGTGVLEQYF | TGTGCCACCGGGACAGGGGTCCTCGAGCAGTACTTC
11 | TRBJ2-1 | NA | TRBV27 | few | CASSSLYGQFF | TGTGCCAGCAGTTCCCTCTACGGGCAGTTCTTC
15 | TRBJ2-7 | NA | TRBV6-5 | NA | CASSSGAVNSYEQYF | TGTGCCAGCAGCTCAGGTGCAGTCAACTCCTACGAGCAGTACTTC
11 | TRBJ1-4 | NA | TRBV13 | NA | CASSLNGKLFF | TGTGCCAGCAGCTTAAACGGAAAACTGTTTTTT
19 | TRBJ2-5 | TRBD2 | TRBV12-5 | once | CASGLVSPASGRAPETQYF | TGTGCTAGTGGTCTGGTGTCGCCTGCGAGCGGGAGGGCCCCAGAGACCCAGTACTTC
11 | TRBJ1-1 | TRBD1 | TRBV29-1 | NA | CSVQGTGRSFF | TGCAGCGTTCAGGGGACAGGGAGGTCGTTCTTT
14 | TRBJ1-2 | TRBD1 | TRBV19 | once | CASSIGDSYYGYTF | TGTGCCAGTAGTATAGGGGACAGCTACTATGGCTACACCTTC
16 | TRBJ2-7 | NA | TRBV28 | NA | CASSFDLAERRYEQYF | TGTGCCAGCAGTTTTGATTTGGCGGAGCGTCGCTACGAGCAGTACTTC
16 | TRBJ2-7 | TRBD2 | TRBV11-2 | NA | CASSLGTSGGAYEQYF | TGTGCCAGCAGCTTAGGGACTAGCGGGGGGGCGTACGAGCAGTACTTC
14 | TRBJ2-7 | NA | TRBV5-4 | NA | CASSSPGKGYEQYF | TGTGCCAGCAGCTCCCCAGGGAAGGGCTACGAGCAGTACTTC
16 | TRBJ1-1 | NA | TRBV6-1 | once | CASSEIGGRLNTEAFF | TGTGCCAGCAGTGAGATCGGGGGTCGCTTGAACACTGAAGCTTTCTTT
15 | TRBJ2-7 | TRBD2 | TRBV7-2 | NA | CASSLGAGVVYEQYF | TGTGCCAGCAGCTTAGGAGCGGGGGTGGTCTACGAGCAGTACTTC
18 | TRBJ2-1 | TRBD2 | TRBV11-2 | NA | CASSLARTSGGPQAFQFF | TGTGCCAGCAGCTTAGCCCGGACTAGCGGGGGTCCCCAGGCATTCCAGTTCTTC
18 | TRBJ2-6 | NA | TRBV28 | NA | CASSLPTESISGANVLTF | TGTGCCAGCAGTCTCCCGACAGAGTCGATCTCTGGGGCCAACGTCCTGACTTTC
13 | TRBJ1-2 | NA | TRBV7-9 | NA | CASSLLVNYGYTF | TGTGCCAGCAGCTTATTAGTCAACTATGGCTACACCTTC
14 | TRBJ2-1 | NA | TRBV30 | NA | CAWSVQGGLNEQFF | TGTGCCTGGAGTGTACAAGGGGGTTTGAATGAGCAGTTCTTC
18 | TRBJ1-1 | TRBD1 | TRBV11-2 | NA | CASSPRRTGGFLHTEAFF | TGTGCCAGCAGCCCCAGACGGACAGGGGGCTTTCTTCACACTGAAGCTTTCTTT
15 | TRBJ1-2 | TRBD1 | TRBV5-4 | NA | CASSHQRQGVEGYTF | TGTGCCAGCAGCCACCAAAGACAGGGAGTGGAGGGCTACACCTTC
15 | TRBJ1-4 | TRBD1 | TRBV7-2 | NA | CASSPWTGGNEKLFF | TGTGCCAGCAGCCCCTGGACAGGGGGGAATGAAAAACTGTTTTTT
11 | TRBJ2-7 | TRBD1 | TRBV10-2 | NA | CASRQGYEQYF | TGCGCCAGTCGACAGGGTTACGAGCAGTACTTC
14 | TRBJ1-1 | NA | TRBV7-9 | NA | CASSLTPLGSEAFF | TGTGCCAGCAGCTTGACCCCCCTCGGGTCTGAAGCTTTCTTT
15 | TRBJ2-1 | TRBD2 | TRBV10-3 | once | CATVGGPDHYNEQFF | TGTGCCACCGTGGGAGGGCCAGATCACTACAATGAGCAGTTCTTC
15 | TRBJ1-1 | NA | TRBV6-5 | NA | CASSYSIGYRTEAFF | TGTGCCAGCAGTTACTCGATCGGGTATCGGACTGAAGCTTTCTTT
13 | TRBJ2-1 | NA | TRBV7-8 | NA | CASSLQGGNEQFF | TGTGCCAGCAGCTTACAGGGTGGGAATGAGCAGTTCTTC
16 | TRBJ2-3 | NA | TRBV18 | NA | CASSPLAGGGTDTQYF | TGTGCCAGCTCACCACTGGCCGGCGGGGGCACAGATACGCAGTATTTT
15 | TRBJ1-2 | NA | TRBV18 | NA | CASSPIAESNYGYTF | TGTGCCAGCTCACCAATCGCAGAATCTAACTATGGCTACACCTTC
16 | TRBJ1-1 | TRBD1 | TRBV19 | NA | CASSIIPTGVNTEAFF | TGTGCCAGTAGTATAATCCCGACAGGGGTGAACACTGAAGCTTTCTTT
18 | TRBJ2-1 | TRBD1 | TRBV28 | NA | CASIPGRRTGYTNNEQFF | TGTGCCAGCATCCCTGGCCGACGGACAGGGTATACGAACAATGAGCAGTTCTTC
13 | TRBJ2-1 | TRBD2 | TRBV10-1 | NA | CASESSGSGEQFF | TGCGCCAGCGAATCTAGCGGGAGTGGTGAGCAGTTCTTC
11 | TRBJ2-7 | NA | TRBV6-5 | NA | CASSQGHEQYF | TGTGCCAGCAGCCAGGGCCACGAGCAGTACTTC
17 | TRBJ1-2 | NA | TRBV5-4 | NA | CASSLAGQGNYNYGYTF | TGTGCCAGCAGCTTGGCCGGGCAGGGGAATTATAACTATGGCTACACCTTC
15 | TRBJ2-3 | NA | TRBV19 | NA | CASSIITGYTDTQYF | TGTGCCAGTAGTATTATTACGGGGTACACAGATACGCAGTATTTT
15 | TRBJ1-1 | TRBD1 | TRBV29-1 | NA | CSVAGARGRDGEAFF | TGCAGCGTTGCGGGGGCTAGGGGGCGTGACGGTGAAGCTTTCTTT
15 | TRBJ1-2 | TRBD1 | TRBV19 | NA | CASTLGTESNHGYTF | TGTGCCAGTACCCTTGGGACAGAGAGTAATCATGGCTACACCTTC
15 | TRBJ2-2 | NA | TRBV6-4 | NA | CASSDSYRRTGELFF | TGTGCCAGCAGTGACTCTTACAGGAGAACCGGGGAGCTGTTTTTT